This T cell receptor (beta chain) was sequenced for a study of T cell responses to AZD1222 COVID-19 vaccine. A remark on this clone: Its antigen is still unknown.

Libraries were prepared by immunoSEQ multiplex PCR; TCRdb keeps only in-frame clonotypes and omits some of them. The table includes 85,000 to 95,000 clones, 90% detected once. The CDR3 is 14 amino acids. The V gene lost 2 bases and the J gene lost 3 bases, with 11 bases spanning the gap. Germline CDR1 GTSNPN, CDR2 SVGIG (reference sequence). Study observations and caveats: Donors in the cohort were predominantly white British and more often female, and clonal diversity was possibly underestimated. The repertoires were collected only after the peak T cell response.

The rearrangement links TRBV30 to TRBJ1-5, with D perhaps matching TRBD1 (5 bases). The sequenced sample was peripheral blood, obtained on day 0 of AZD1222 vaccination. The source of this sequence is an adult in good health. The CDR3 sequence is CAWSTDITNQPQHF. In nucleotides, the CDR3 is TGTGCCTGGAGTACGGACATCACCAATCAGCCCCAGCATTTT.